This TCR beta chain appears in the sequencing data of a study of CD8+ T cells in alopecia areata. Study background: People stayed on tofacitinib for 6 to 18 months, then stopped the drug for 6 months.

Individuals with alopecia areata gave both lesional scalp punch biopsies and peripheral blood for collection. The trim removed 0 bases at V and 4 bases at J, leaving 4 bases unmatched. This CDR3 has 15 residues. The V gene's germline CDR1 is SGHRS and CDR2 YFSETQ. Study results and caveats: With patients, TCR sharing proved less clear than in mice, a difference possibly related to HLA. Lesional scalp, notably in alopecia totalis/universalis, had clonality above that of normal scalp.

Sequencing used cDNA as its template, made by extracting RNA and reverse transcribing it. Sequencing was performed with immunoSEQ multiplex PCR; in TCRdb, only in-frame clones are kept and a portion is missing. The sample holds 100,000 to 150,000 clones, about 50% seen once. Comment on this clone: Antigen specificity is unknown.

The gene calls are TRBV5-1 and TRBJ2-3, with 8 bases aligning to TRBD1. The source is a human donor with alopecia areata. The sample in question was CD8+ T cells sorted from blood, obtained at week 0. As DNA, the CDR3 is TGCGCCAGCAGCTTGGCGGGACAGGTTTCAGATACGCAGTATTTT. Amino acids: CASSLAGQVSDTQYF.